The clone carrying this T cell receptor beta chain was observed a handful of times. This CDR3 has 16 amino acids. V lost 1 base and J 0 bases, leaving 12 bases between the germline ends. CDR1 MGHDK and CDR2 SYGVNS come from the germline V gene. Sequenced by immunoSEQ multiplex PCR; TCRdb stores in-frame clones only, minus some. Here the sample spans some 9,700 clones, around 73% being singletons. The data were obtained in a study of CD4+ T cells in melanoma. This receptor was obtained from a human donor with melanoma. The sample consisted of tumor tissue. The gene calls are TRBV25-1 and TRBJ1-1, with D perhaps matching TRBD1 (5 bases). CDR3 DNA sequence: TGTGCCAGCAGTGAATTTCGGGACGAGCTGAACACTGAAGCTTTCTTT. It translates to CASSEFRDELNTEAFF.